This T cell receptor beta chain was retrieved from a study of blood T cells in healthy people across ages. Trimming removed 0 bases from V and 12 bases from J, with 9 bases in between. CDR3 length equals 12 residues. Germline V gene data show CDR1 as LGHDT and CDR2 as YNNKEL (reference sequence). Using a J-beta primer mix together with a sample-barcoded 5' primer, a second PCR was run for about 6 to 12 cycles. Each CDR3 protein gets one entry after TCRdb re-called the 5' RACE reads with MiXCR. The sample includes around 940,000 distinct CDR3 sequences, roughly 47% of them seen just once. This clonotype occurred a few times.

The sequencing input was blood. The TCR originated in a woman aged 60-75 years in good health. The chain employs TRBV3-1 and TRBJ2-1; D is ambiguous. The CDR3 here is CASSQDSTRQFF. In DNA form, the CDR3 reads TGTGCCAGCAGCCAAGATTCTACAAGGCAGTTCTTC.